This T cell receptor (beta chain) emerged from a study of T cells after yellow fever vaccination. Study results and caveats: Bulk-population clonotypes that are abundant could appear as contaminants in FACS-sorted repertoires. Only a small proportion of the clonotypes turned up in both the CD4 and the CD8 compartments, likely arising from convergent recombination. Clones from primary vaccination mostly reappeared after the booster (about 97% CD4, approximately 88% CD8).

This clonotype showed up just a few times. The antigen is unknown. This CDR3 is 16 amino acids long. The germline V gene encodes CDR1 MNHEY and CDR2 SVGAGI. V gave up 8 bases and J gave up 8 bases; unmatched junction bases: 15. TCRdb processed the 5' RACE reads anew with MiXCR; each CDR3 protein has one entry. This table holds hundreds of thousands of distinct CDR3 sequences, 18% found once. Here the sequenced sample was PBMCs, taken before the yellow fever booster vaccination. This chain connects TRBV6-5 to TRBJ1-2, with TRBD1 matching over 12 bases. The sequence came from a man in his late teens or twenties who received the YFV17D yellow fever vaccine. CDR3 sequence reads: CASRKARDRGLWGYTF. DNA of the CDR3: TGTGCCAGCCGCAAAGCCCGGGACAGGGGGCTGTGGGGCTACACCTTC.